This is a list of T cell receptor beta chains from one sample in a study of blood T cells in healthy people across ages. TCRdb passed the 5' RACE reads through MiXCR, listing each CDR3 protein once. The data show around 400,000 distinct CDR3 sequences, with about half seen just once and over 40% held by the top ten. Sequenced input: blood. Receptor source: a man aged 55 to 70 in good health. Both conserved end residues are part of each CDR3. D genes are given only for firm matches. A row's size may be missing; if present it is once, few, many or a size class.

V	D	size	J	CDR3	DNA
TRBV28	NA	many	TRBJ2-6	CASRGRAGANVLTF	TGTGCCAGCAGGGGCAGGGCTGGGGCCAACGTCCTGACTTTC
TRBV7-2	NA	once	TRBJ2-2	CASSRWQGSGTGELFF	TGTGCCAGCAGCCGCTGGCAGGGGAGTGGGACCGGGGAGCTGTTTTTT
TRBV10-2	TRBD1	NA	TRBJ2-5	CASSPIGGRETQYF	TGCGCCAGCAGTCCCATAGGGGGCCGGGAGACCCAGTACTTC
TRBV20-1	NA	NA	TRBJ2-7	CSASGGPANEQYF	TGCAGTGCTAGCGGAGGCCCCGCAAATGAGCAGTACTTC
TRBV4-2	NA	NA	TRBJ1-1	CASSVGLNTEAFF	TGTGCCAGCAGCGTCGGGCTGAACACTGAAGCTTTCTTT
TRBV6-2/TRBV6-3	TRBD2	NA	TRBJ2-7	CASSLSGGATYEQYF	TGTGCCAGCAGCCTTAGCGGGGGGGCCACCTACGAGCAGTACTTC
TRBV12-3/TRBV12-4	NA	few	TRBJ2-1	CASSQGGNHYNEQFF	TGTGCCAGCAGTCAAGGTGGGAACCACTACAATGAGCAGTTCTTC
TRBV11-1	NA	many	TRBJ2-1	CASSSDLGGRVNEQFF	TGTGCCAGCAGCAGCGACCTAGGGGGGAGGGTCAATGAGCAGTTCTTC
TRBV29-1	NA	NA	TRBJ2-1	CSVVGENAYNEQFF	TGCAGCGTTGTCGGGGAGAACGCCTACAATGAGCAGTTCTTC
TRBV29-1	TRBD1	few	TRBJ2-2	CSAVDRVEAGELFF	TGCAGCGCTGTGGACAGGGTAGAGGCCGGGGAGCTGTTTTTT
TRBV21-1	NA	NA	TRBJ2-1	CAKSRDFYNEQFF	TGTGCCAAGTCCCGGGACTTCTACAATGAGCAGTTCTTC
TRBV5-1	TRBD1	NA	TRBJ1-4	CASSAGGTGGGEKLFF	TGCGCCAGCAGCGCCGGTGGGACAGGGGGCGGTGAAAAACTGTTTTTT
TRBV28	TRBD1	NA	TRBJ2-7	CASSRPGTGVNEQYF	TGTGCCAGCAGTCGCCCCGGGACAGGGGTTAACGAGCAGTACTTC
TRBV3-1	TRBD1	NA	TRBJ1-2	CASSRNPGTGYGYTF	TGTGCCAGCAGCCGGAACCCTGGGACAGGGTATGGCTACACCTTC
TRBV7-2	NA	NA	TRBJ2-7	CASSPAGTVYEQYF	TGTGCCAGCAGCCCAGCAGGGACGGTCTACGAGCAGTACTTC
TRBV28	NA	NA	TRBJ2-1	CATSGLAPYNEQFF	TGTGCCACCAGTGGGCTAGCGCCGTACAATGAGCAGTTCTTC
TRBV13	TRBD2	NA	TRBJ2-3	CASSLEGRGTYTQYF	TGTGCCAGCAGCTTAGAAGGGCGGGGGACTTATACGCAGTATTTT
TRBV5-5	NA	NA	TRBJ1-2	CASSPLVPKKTGYGYTF	TGTGCCAGCAGCCCCCTCGTCCCTAAAAAGACTGGCTATGGCTACACCTTC
TRBV6-1	NA	NA	TRBJ2-5	CASSEATGGEQYF	TGTGCCAGCAGTGAAGCGACAGGAGGGGAGCAGTACTTC
TRBV24-1	TRBD2	many	TRBJ2-3	CATSPYRAGERTDTQYF	TGTGCCACCAGTCCGTACCGAGCGGGAGAGAGGACAGATACGCAGTATTTT
TRBV27	NA	few	TRBJ2-4	CASSPLTPTKNIQYF	TGTGCCAGCAGTCCCTTGACTCCAACCAAAAACATTCAGTACTTC
TRBV4-2	TRBD2	NA	TRBJ2-1	CASSQALGGSGFF	TGTGCCAGCAGCCAAGCCCTCGGCGGGAGTGGGTTCTTC
TRBV28	NA	NA	TRBJ1-2	CASTGVRGGNYGYTF	TGTGCCAGCACCGGGGTACGCGGCGGTAACTATGGCTACACCTTC
TRBV29-1	NA	NA	TRBJ2-1	CSVEGGRSSPYNEQFF	TGCAGCGTTGAAGGGGGACGCTCAAGCCCCTACAATGAGCAGTTCTTC
TRBV2	TRBD2	NA	TRBJ2-3	CASSEERLAGADTQYF	TGTGCCAGCAGTGAAGAGCGACTAGCGGGAGCAGATACGCAGTATTTT
TRBV6-5	NA	many	TRBJ1-2	CASSLGWGGYTF	TGTGCCAGCTCGTTAGGATGGGGCGGCTACACCTTC
TRBV6-1	NA	once	TRBJ2-7	CASSGTKGLQYEQYF	TGTGCCAGCAGTGGCACGAAGGGTCTTCAGTACGAGCAGTACTTC
TRBV28	NA	NA	TRBJ2-7	CASSIDTFSYEQYF	TGTGCCAGCAGTATCGACACATTCTCCTACGAGCAGTACTTC
TRBV5-1	TRBD1	many	TRBJ1-2	CASSSEAGGNYGYTF	TGCGCCAGCAGCTCGGAGGCAGGGGGCAACTATGGCTACACCTTC
TRBV20-1	NA	NA	TRBJ1-2	CSARDRGHRYYGYTF	TGCAGTGCTAGAGATAGGGGACACCGCTACTATGGCTACACCTTC
TRBV6-1	NA	few	TRBJ2-7	CASSPPPVVLTTYEQYF	TGTGCCAGCAGTCCACCCCCGGTGGTACTCACTACCTACGAGCAGTACTTC
TRBV11-2	TRBD1	many	TRBJ2-4	CASRGQGQNIQYF	TGTGCCAGCAGGGGACAGGGTCAAAACATTCAGTACTTC
TRBV4-3	TRBD1	NA	TRBJ1-1	CASSVGQGIWTEAFF	TGCGCCAGCAGCGTAGGACAGGGGATTTGGACTGAAGCTTTCTTT
TRBV29-1	TRBD1	few	TRBJ1-1	CSVDTGVKAFF	TGCAGCGTTGACACAGGGGTCAAAGCTTTCTTT
TRBV29-1	NA	NA	TRBJ2-7	CSAVWGYEQYF	TGCAGCGCTGTGTGGGGTTACGAGCAGTACTTC
TRBV5-1	TRBD1	NA	TRBJ2-7	CASSLTGTGFSYEQNF	TGCGCCAGCAGCCTGACCGGGACAGGGTTCTCCTACGAGCAGAACTTC
TRBV11-2	TRBD1	few	TRBJ2-3	CASSLIPRKRGQGGNRVDTQYF	TGTGCCAGCAGCTTAATCCCTCGGAAGAGGGGACAGGGGGGCAATAGGGTAGATACGCAGTATTTT
TRBV7-2	NA	NA	TRBJ2-3	CASSLQGGSLADTQYF	TGTGCCAGCAGCTTACAGGGGGGCTCTTTGGCAGATACGCAGTATTTT
TRBV7-2	NA	NA	TRBJ2-3	CASSTKGARQNTDTQYF	TGTGCCAGCAGCACTAAGGGTGCGAGACAAAACACAGATACGCAGTATTTT
TRBV20-1	TRBD2	NA	TRBJ2-1	CTEGAGAYNELFF	TGCACCGAGGGAGCGGGAGCTTACAATGAGCTGTTCTTC
TRBV12-3/TRBV12-4	NA	many	TRBJ1-2	CASSFQDMGYGYTF	TGTGCCAGCAGTTTTCAGGACATGGGCTATGGCTACACCTTC
TRBV11-2	TRBD1	few	TRBJ2-7	CASSPRQGIYEQYF	TGTGCCAGCAGCCCACGACAGGGTATATACGAGCAGTACTTC
TRBV28	NA	NA	TRBJ2-5	CASRTQFHNEQYF	TGTGCCAGCAGGACCCAGTTCCACAATGAGCAGTACTTC
TRBV20-1	TRBD2	NA	TRBJ2-7	CSARPPGTSATYEQYF	TGCAGTGCTAGACCCCCCGGGACTAGCGCCACCTACGAGCAGTACTTC
TRBV7-9	NA	NA	TRBJ2-7	CASSSGQTLGQYF	TGTGCCAGCAGCTCGGGACAAACATTGGGGCAGTACTTC
TRBV6-2/TRBV6-3	NA	few	TRBJ2-3	CASSYSSRGARTDTQYF	TGTGCCAGCAGTTACTCATCCCGGGGGGCTCGCACAGATACGCAGTATTTT
TRBV5-1	NA	NA	TRBJ2-5	CASGPQETQYF	TGCGCCAGCGGCCCTCAAGAGACCCAGTACTTC
TRBV20-1	NA	NA	TRBJ2-3	CSAQRRRQLGPDTQYF	TGCAGTGCACAGAGACGGCGACAGTTAGGGCCAGATACGCAGTATTTT
TRBV28	TRBD1	NA	TRBJ2-1	CASSLVVFGTGSYEQFF	TGTGCCAGCAGTCTAGTAGTATTCGGGACAGGGTCCTACGAGCAGTTCTTC
TRBV20-1	NA	NA	TRBJ2-7	CSAVPKSQGSYEQYF	TGCAGTGCTGTCCCTAAGTCCCAGGGGTCCTACGAGCAGTACTTC
TRBV7-2	NA	NA	TRBJ2-2	CASSLGGTTTGELFF	TGTGCCAGCAGCTTAGGGGGGACCACCACCGGGGAGCTGTTTTTT
TRBV20-1	TRBD1	NA	TRBJ2-3	CSARNRDRGFTDTQYF	TGCAGTGCTCGTAACCGGGACAGGGGTTTCACAGATACGCAGTATTTT
TRBV6-2/TRBV6-3	TRBD1	NA	TRBJ2-6	CASKPPGQGANVLTF	TGTGCCAGCAAACCTCCGGGACAGGGGGCCAACGTCCTGACTTTC
TRBV28	TRBD2	few	TRBJ2-7	CASTPLAGSIHEQYF	TGTGCCAGCACCCCACTAGCGGGGAGCATCCACGAGCAGTACTTC
TRBV11-1	NA	NA	TRBJ2-7	CASSRTLLTTGKYEQYF	TGTGCCAGCAGCCGAACCCTCCTCACCACAGGGAAGTACGAGCAGTACTTC